Listed below are T cell receptor beta chains from one sample, sequenced in a study of T cell changes during pregnancy in multiple sclerosis. Repertoires were generated with immunoSEQ multiplex PCR, while TCRdb's copy carries only in-frame clones and drops some. This sample yields more than 50,000 clones, of which roughly 90% are seen a single time; 2.5% to 4% belongs to the top ten. The sample consisted of peripheral blood, taken in the first trimester of pregnancy. The receptors come from a female donor in good health, enrolled as a control in a pregnancy study. CDR3s include the opening cysteine and the closing phenylalanine or tryptophan. The D gene is left open where the match is weak. Clone size is stated in some rows and not others, as once, few, many or a class when expanded.

j_call d_call v_call clone_size cdr3_nt cdr3_aa
TRBJ1-2 . TRBV5-6 few TGTGCCAGCAGCTTGGACAGATCCTATGGCTACACCTTC CASSLDRSYGYTF
TRBJ1-6 . TRBV10-3 once TGTGCCATCAGTTCGGCAGGGAAAGATAATTCACCCCTCCACTTT CAISSAGKDNSPLHF
TRBJ2-2 TRBD1 TRBV4-3 . TGCGCCCCAGGGGGACAGTCAAACACCGGGGAGCTGTTTTTT CAPGGQSNTGELFF
TRBJ1-1 . TRBV29-1 . TGCAGCGGACACTTGAATCAGGGGAACACTGAAGCTTTCTTT CSGHLNQGNTEAFF
TRBJ1-2 TRBD1 TRBV7-2 . TGTGCCAGCAGCTTTAGGATCCAGGGGGCAGGTGGCTACACCTTC CASSFRIQGAGGYTF
TRBJ1-1 . TRBV7-8 . TGTGCCAGCAGCTTTGTAGGACAGCTGAACACTGAAGCTTTCTTT CASSFVGQLNTEAFF
TRBJ2-1 TRBD2 TRBV7-9 once TGTGCCAGCAGCCGACTAGCGGGAACCGACGAGCAGTTCTTC CASSRLAGTDEQFF
TRBJ1-2 TRBD1 TRBV7-2 . TGTGCCAGCAGCTTAGGGCCCCAGGGGGCTTGGAGCTATGGCTACACCTTC CASSLGPQGAWSYGYTF
TRBJ1-2 . TRBV20-1 . TGCAGTGCTGACACTAACTATGGCTACACCTTC CSADTNYGYTF
TRBJ2-5 TRBD2 TRBV2 . TGTGCCAGCTCCCAGAGGACTAGCGGGGGGGTCGAGACCCAGTACTTC CASSQRTSGGVETQYF
TRBJ2-1 TRBD1 TRBV7-3 . TGTGCCAGCAGCTTAACGAGGGGGACAGTCGGTAATGAGCAGTTCTTC CASSLTRGTVGNEQFF
TRBJ2-5 TRBD2 TRBV6-5 . TGTGCCAGCAGATTAGCGGGGGGAGGGACCCAGTACTTC CASRLAGGGTQYF
TRBJ2-5 . TRBV18 . TGTGCCAGCTCACCAGGGCAGAGAAGCCAAGAGACCCAGTACTTC CASSPGQRSQETQYF
TRBJ1-2 TRBD1 TRBV4-1 . TGCGCCAGCAGCCGAACCGACAGGGCCTATGGCTACACCTTC CASSRTDRAYGYTF
TRBJ2-7 . TRBV7-6 . TGTGCCAGCAGCTTAGGGCAGGGGAGCGCCTACGAGCAGTACTTC CASSLGQGSAYEQYF
TRBJ2-6 . TRBV7-8 . TGTGCCAGCAGCCCCGCGGGACAGATACTAACCGGGGCCAACGTCCTGACTTTC CASSPAGQILTGANVLTF
TRBJ2-5 TRBD1 TRBV5-1 once TGCGCCAGCAGCTTGAAGGGGACAGACCGTCAAGAGACCCAGTACTTC CASSLKGTDRQETQYF
TRBJ2-1 . TRBV7-2 once TGTGCCAGCAGCCAGCAGACTGCCGCCAATGAGCAGTTCTTC CASSQQTAANEQFF
TRBJ2-2 . TRBV7-2 . TGTGCCAGCAGCTTTACGCGCCCCGGGGAGCTGTTTTTT CASSFTRPGELFF
TRBJ2-5 TRBD2 TRBV11-2 . TGTGCCAGCAGCCTCGGACTAGCGGGGGAAGAGACCCAGTACTTC CASSLGLAGEETQYF
TRBJ1-5 TRBD1 TRBV4-3 few TGCGCCAGCAGCCAAGATACGACAGGGGCATTGCCCCAGCATTTT CASSQDTTGALPQHF
TRBJ2-7 . TRBV4-3 . TGCGCCAGCAGCCAAGAGAGGGAATCAACCTACGAGCAGTACTTC CASSQERESTYEQYF
TRBJ1-1 . TRBV4-3 . TGCGCCAGCAGCCAACATAGTGAAGCTTTCTTT CASSQHSEAFF
TRBJ2-4 TRBD1 TRBV7-9 . TGTGCCGGAACAACAGGGGATTTGAACATTCAGTACTTC CAGTTGDLNIQYF
TRBJ1-1 . TRBV6-7 many TGTGCCAGCAGTTACGTGCGATTCATGAACACTGAAGCTTTCTTT CASSYVRFMNTEAFF
TRBJ2-7 TRBD1 TRBV27 . TGTGCCAGCAGTTCAACACACAGGGGGCTGAGATCCTACGAGCAGTACTTC CASSSTHRGLRSYEQYF
TRBJ1-4 TRBD1 TRBV11-3 . TGTGCCAGCAGCTCCCGGGACAGGGGGGAAAAACTGTTTTTT CASSSRDRGEKLFF
TRBJ2-7 . TRBV4-2 many TGTGCCAGCAGCCAAGAAGAAGGCGGGGCGAACGAGCAGTACTTC CASSQEEGGANEQYF